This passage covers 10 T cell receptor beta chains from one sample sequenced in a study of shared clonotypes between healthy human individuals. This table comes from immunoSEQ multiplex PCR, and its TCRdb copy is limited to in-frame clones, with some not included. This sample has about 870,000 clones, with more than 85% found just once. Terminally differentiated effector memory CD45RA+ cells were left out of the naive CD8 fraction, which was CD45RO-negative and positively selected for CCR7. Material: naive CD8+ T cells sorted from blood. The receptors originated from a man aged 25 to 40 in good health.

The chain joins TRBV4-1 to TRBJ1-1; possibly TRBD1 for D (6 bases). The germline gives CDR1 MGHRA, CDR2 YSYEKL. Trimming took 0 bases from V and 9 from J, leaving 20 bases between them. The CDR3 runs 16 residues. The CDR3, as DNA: TGCGCCAGCAGCCAAGAAAAAGGTGTTAGCGGGACACAAGCTTTCTTT. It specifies CASSQEKGVSGTQAFF.

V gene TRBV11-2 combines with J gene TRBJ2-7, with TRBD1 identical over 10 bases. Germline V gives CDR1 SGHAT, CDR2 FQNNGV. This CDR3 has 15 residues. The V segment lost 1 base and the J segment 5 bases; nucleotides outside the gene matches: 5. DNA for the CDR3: TGTGCCAGCAGCTTAGTTGGGGACAGGGGACACGAGCAGTACTTC. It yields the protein CASSLVGDRGHEQYF.

The CDR3 spells CASSYQGINQPQHF. The CDR3 coding sequence is TGTGCCAGCAGTTATCAGGGGATCAATCAGCCCCAGCATTTT. This sequence joins TRBV27 and TRBJ1-5, with D tentatively TRBD1 (6 bases). The CDR3 sequence is 14 residues long. CDR1 MNHEY and CDR2 SMNVEV come from the germline V gene (reference sequence). Trimming took off 4 bases at V and 3 bases at J, with 10 bases between the two ends.

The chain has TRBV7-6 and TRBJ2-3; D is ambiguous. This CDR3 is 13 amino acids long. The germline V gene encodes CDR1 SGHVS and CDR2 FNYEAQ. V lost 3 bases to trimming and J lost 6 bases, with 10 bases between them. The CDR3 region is CASSFAPPDTQYF. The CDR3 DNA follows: TGTGCCAGCAGCTTCGCCCCCCCGGATACGCAGTATTTT.

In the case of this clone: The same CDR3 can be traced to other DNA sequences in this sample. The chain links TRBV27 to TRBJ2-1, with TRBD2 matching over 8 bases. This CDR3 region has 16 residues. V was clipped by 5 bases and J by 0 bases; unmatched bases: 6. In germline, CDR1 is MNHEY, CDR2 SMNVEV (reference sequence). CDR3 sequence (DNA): TGTGCCAGCAGTCTACTCAGCGGGAGCTCCTACAATGAGCAGTTCTTC. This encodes CASSLLSGSSYNEQFF.

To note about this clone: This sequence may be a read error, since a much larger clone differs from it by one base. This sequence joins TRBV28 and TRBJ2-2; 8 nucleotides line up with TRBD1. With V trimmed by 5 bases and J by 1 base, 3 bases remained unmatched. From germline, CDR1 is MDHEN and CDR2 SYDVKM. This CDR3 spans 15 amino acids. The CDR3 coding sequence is TGTGCCAGCAGTGAGGGGACAGGGAACACCGGGGAGCTGTTTTTT. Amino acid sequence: CASSEGTGNTGELFF.

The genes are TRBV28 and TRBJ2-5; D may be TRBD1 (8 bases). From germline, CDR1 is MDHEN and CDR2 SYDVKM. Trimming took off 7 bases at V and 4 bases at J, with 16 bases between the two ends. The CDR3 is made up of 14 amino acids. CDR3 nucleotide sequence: TGTGCCAGCACCCCAGGGGGCGGGGGAGAGACCCAGTACTTC. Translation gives CASTPGGGGETQYF.

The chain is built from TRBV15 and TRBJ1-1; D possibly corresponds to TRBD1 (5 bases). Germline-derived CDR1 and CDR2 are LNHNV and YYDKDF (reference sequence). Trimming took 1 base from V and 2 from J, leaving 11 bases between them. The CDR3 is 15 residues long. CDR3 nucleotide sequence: TGTGCCACCAGCAGAGGAAGGGGCCTCAACACTGAAGCTTTCTTT. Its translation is CATSRGRGLNTEAFF.

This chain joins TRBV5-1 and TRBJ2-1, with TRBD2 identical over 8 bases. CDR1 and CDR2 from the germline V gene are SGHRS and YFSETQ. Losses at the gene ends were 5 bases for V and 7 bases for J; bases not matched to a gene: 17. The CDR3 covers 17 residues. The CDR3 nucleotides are TGCGCCAGCAGTCTCGGCCTGGCGGGAGGAGTGGGGAATGAGCAGTTCTTC. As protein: CASSLGLAGGVGNEQFF.

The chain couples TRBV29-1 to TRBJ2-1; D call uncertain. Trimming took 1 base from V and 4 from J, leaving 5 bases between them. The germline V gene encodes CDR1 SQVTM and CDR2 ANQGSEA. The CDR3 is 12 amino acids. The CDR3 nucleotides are TGCAGCGTTGAAGGTAGATACAATGAGCAGTTCTTC. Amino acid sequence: CSVEGRYNEQFF.